Included here is one T cell receptor (beta chain) sequence, with context. The data originate from a study of blood T cell repertoires in COVID-19. Study in general: The samples span acute and convalescent COVID-19 from the United States, Italy and Spain. T cells, B-cell-depleted T cells, or PBMCs supplied cDNA or gDNA.

This CDR3 is 15 amino acids long. Germline V gene data show CDR1 as SGHTA and CDR2 as FQGTGA. V lost 5 bases and J lost 8; bases outside the gene matches: 7. In the original processing: Amplifying reference gene primers gave estimates of nucleated cell counts. Using immunoSEQ multiplex PCR, the repertoire was profiled, and TCRdb retains in-frame clones only, with some absent. V and J calls and clone size come straight from that table; D and trimming were deduced from the DNA. The sample lists some 250,000 clones, 81% occurring once. Sequencing input: peripheral blood. This TCR came from a woman aged 55-70 years with active or convalescent COVID-19. This chain connects TRBV7-3 to TRBJ2-1; 12 bases line up with TRBD2. The CDR3 here is CASSRLAGASYEQFF. CDR3 DNA: TGTGCCAGCAGCCGACTAGCGGGGGCCTCCTATGAGCAGTTCTTC.